This T cell receptor (beta chain) appears in the sequencing data of a study of cytomegalovirus exposure and HLA in healthy donors. Broader study findings: A missense variant in DCLRE1C was later tied to TCR beta V- and J-gene trimming.

This clone was observed once. Its antigen is as yet unknown. The PCR contained 60 Vbeta and 13 Jbeta primers. TCRdb's table, derived via immunoSEQ multiplex PCR, lists solely in-frame clones and lacks some. The sample lists tens of thousands of clones; around 81% were seen once. Sequencing was performed on PBMCs. This TCR came from a male donor in good health and CMV-seronegative.

For the CDR3, the DNA is TGTGCCAGTAGTCGGACAGGGGGCGCTTTCGGAAAACTGTTTTTT. Protein: CASSRTGGAFGKLFF. The chain employs TRBV19 and TRBJ1-4; TRBD1 agrees at 11 bases. With V trimmed by 5 bases and J by 10 bases, 9 bases remained unmatched. Germline CDR1 is LNHDA and CDR2 is SQIVND (reference sequence). This CDR3 is built from 15 residues.